This note documents a single T cell receptor beta chain sequence. The antigen remains undetermined. Generated by immunoSEQ multiplex PCR, the TCRdb table keeps only in-frame clones and is missing some. The sample shows under 80,000 clones, 86% of them seen only once. J lost 2 bases, V lost 8 bases, and 5 bases had no gene match. CDR3 size: 14 residues. This specimen belongs to a study of lymphopenia after photon versus proton radiotherapy. Regarding the study as a whole: After lymphocyte nadir, photon-treated repertoires showed oligoclonal expansion, especially CD8+ Temra.

The sample here was peripheral blood, taken from a patient treated with photon-based radiotherapy. The chain couples TRBV5-3 to TRBJ1-5, with 9 bases matching TRBD1. TRBV5-3 is an ORF, and what it does is uncertain. This TCR was sampled from a man aged 35-49 years with gastric cancer. CDR3 DNA: TGTGCCAGCCGGGACAGGGCGGGCAATCAGCCCCAGCATTTT. Residues: CASRDRAGNQPQHF.